Shown below are 25 T cell receptor beta chains from a single sample sequenced in a study of regulatory T cells in long-lasting Graves disease. Relying on iRepertoire HTBI primers and Arm-PCR of CDR3 regions, the team built TCR beta libraries. From the multiplex PCR reads, TCRdb called clonotypes with MiXCR, one entry per CDR3 protein. The table records some 250,000 distinct CDR3 sequences, about 16% of them present only once. Noted time point: newly diagnosed GD, antithyroid drugs for less than 3 months. The TCR library used RNA extracted from PBMCs. The material sequenced was peripheral blood mononuclear cells (PBMCs), taken at new diagnosis, from a patient treated with antithyroid drugs. These receptors all stem from a female donor with Graves disease.

This clonotype was counted ten times or more. The chain carries TRBV12-3 or TRBV12-4 and TRBJ2-1, with 7 bases fitting TRBD1. Trimming took 4 bases from V and 4 from J; bases not matched to a gene: 4. CDR3 length: 14 amino acids. The CDR3 bases are TGTGCCAGCAGTTACGGACAGGCTTACAATGAGCAGTTCTTC. Translating gives CASSYGQAYNEQFF.

This clonotype was counted ten times or more. This sequence joins TRBV29-1 and TRBJ2-3; no definite D call. The CDR3 is 11 amino acids. V was trimmed by 3 bases and J by 6 bases, leaving 7 bases between them. Germline CDR1 SQVTM, CDR2 ANQGSEA. DNA of the CDR3: TGCAGCGTTGACTTGCTTGATACGCAGTATTTT. Its protein product is CSVDLLDTQYF.

This clonotype was observed at least ten times. The genes are TRBV20-1 and TRBJ1-1, with 7 nucleotides matching TRBD1. The V gene's germline CDR1 is DFQATT and CDR2 SNEGSKA (reference sequence). V was clipped by 3 bases and J by 4 bases; unmatched bases: 5. This CDR3 comprises 13 residues. Here the CDR3 DNA reads TGCAGTGCTAGCAAAGACAGGGCCACTGAAGCTTTCTTT. Protein product: CSASKDRATEAFF.

The sample holds many counts of this clonotype. The V and J genes are TRBV2 and TRBJ2-7; TRBD2 agrees at 7 bases. CDR1 is SNHLY and CDR2 is FYNNEI in the germline V gene. Unmatched junction bases numbered 3, after V lost 1 base and J lost 3 bases. The CDR3 length is 14 residues. The CDR3: CASSEDGGYYEQYF. The DNA of the CDR3 is TGTGCCAGCAGTGAAGACGGGGGGTACTACGAGCAGTACTTC. Together with reference TRBV2 and TRBJ2-7, the CDR3 gives the full variable domain: EPEVTQTPSHQVTQMGQEVILRCVPISNHLYFYWYRQILGQKVEFLVSFYNNEISEKSEIFDDQFSVERPDGSNFTLKIRSTKLEDSAMYFCASSEDGGYYEQYFGPGTRLTVT.

This clonotype was detected many times. This chain joins TRBV9 and TRBJ2-1, with D tentatively TRBD1 or TRBD2 (6 bases each). This CDR3 contains 17 residues. Germline CDR1 reads SGDLS; CDR2 reads YYNGEE. V lost 1 base to trimming and J lost 3 bases, with 17 bases between them. Here the CDR3 DNA reads TGTGCCAGCAGCGTATGGGGTTCCGGGGGCTACTACAATGAGCAGTTCTTC. Amino acids: CASSVWGSGGYYNEQFF.

This clonotype was seen at least ten times. Here the CDR3 DNA reads TGCAGTGCTAGAGATTCTACTAGCGGGATGAGAAACATTCAGTACTTC. Protein product: CSARDSTSGMRNIQYF. The chain couples TRBV20-1 to TRBJ2-4; 10 nucleotides line up with TRBD2. Germline CDR1 and CDR2: DFQATT and SNEGSKA (reference sequence). Trimming cost V 0 bases and J 6 bases; bases outside gene matches: 8. This CDR3 is 16 amino acids long.

Ten or more counts support this clonotype. CDR3 nucleotides: TGTGCCAGTAACTCACTAGCGGCATACTCCTACAATGAGCAGTTCTTC. Encoded protein: CASNSLAAYSYNEQFF. This chain connects TRBV19 to TRBJ2-1, with 8 nucleotides matching TRBD2. In germline, CDR1 is LNHDA, CDR2 SQIVND (reference sequence). Germline trimming cut 7 bases from V and 0 bases from J; bases unmatched to any gene: 8. This CDR3 is 16 amino acids long.

This clonotype occurred many times. The J gene is TRBJ1-1, the V gene TRBV7-2; D remains unclear. V dropped 8 bases and J dropped 2 bases, with 12 bases sitting between them. This CDR3 comprises 13 residues. Looked up from germline, CDR1 is SGHTA and CDR2 is FQGNSA. CDR3: CASCRQVNTEAFF. CDR3 in DNA: TGTGCCAGCTGCCGGCAGGTCAACACTGAAGCTTTCTTT.

Many counts were recorded for this clonotype. The CDR3 DNA is TGTGCCAGCCTCTCGCGTAGCACTGAAGCTTTCTTT. It specifies CASLSRSTEAFF. This chain connects TRBV6-1 to TRBJ1-1; D remains ambiguous. V was clipped by 8 bases and J by 4 bases, with 11 bases between them. Per the germline V gene, CDR1 is MNHNS and CDR2 is SASEGT. The CDR3 is made up of 12 amino acids.

There are many counts of this clonotype. The chain links TRBV12-3 or TRBV12-4 to TRBJ2-5; 8 bases align to TRBD1. CDR3 length equals 14 residues. After removal of 4 bases from V and 5 bases from J, the junction contained 6 bases not matched to a gene. CDR3 DNA: TGTGCCAGCAGTTGGACAGGGCCAGGGGAGACCCAGTACTTC. It translates to CASSWTGPGETQYF.

This clonotype was counted ten times or more. The chain has TRBV12-3 or TRBV12-4 and TRBJ2-1; 9 positions match TRBD2. J lost 2 bases, V lost 11 bases, and 7 bases had no gene match. The CDR3 covers 14 residues. The CDR3 DNA is TGTGCCGCGGCGGCTAGCGGGACCTACAATGAGCAGTTCTTC. It specifies CAAAASGTYNEQFF.

This clonotype was observed many times. The J gene is TRBJ1-1, the V gene TRBV5-6; D is undetermined. Looked up from germline, CDR1 is SGHDT and CDR2 is YYEEEE. The V gene lost 5 bases and the J gene lost 1 base, with 6 bases spanning the gap. CDR3 size: 12 residues. Here the CDR3 DNA reads TGTGCCAGCAGTCGGAGGAACACTGAAGCTTTCTTT. Protein: CASSRRNTEAFF.

The sample holds many counts of this clonotype. The chain combines TRBV2 with TRBJ1-2; D is unresolved. CDR3 length: 13 amino acids. Germline V gene data show CDR1 as SNHLY and CDR2 as FYNNEI. V gave up 7 bases and J gave up 3 bases, with 12 bases separating them. The CDR3 sequence: CASTEGLDYGYTF. The DNA for the CDR3 is TGTGCCAGCACGGAGGGTTTGGACTATGGCTACACCTTC.

This clonotype was found many times. The chain uses TRBV4-2 and TRBJ2-7, with 8 bases lining up with TRBD1. Germline CDR1 LGHNA, CDR2 YNFKEQ. The V and J ends lost 1 base and 0 bases, in that order; junction bases with no gene match: 8. CDR3 length: 17 residues. The CDR3 DNA sequence: TGTGCCAGCAGCCAAGTTCCGGGGACAGGAAGCTCCTACGAGCAGTACTTC. Translating gives CASSQVPGTGSSYEQYF.

This clonotype was counted many times. The CDR3 DNA is TGTGCCAGCACGGGGGGCGGAGGGGGTGGTGAAAAACTGTTTTTT. Translating it yields CASTGGGGGGEKLFF. The chain couples TRBV6-1 to TRBJ1-4; D perhaps matches TRBD1 (6 bases). Germline values: CDR1 MNHNS, CDR2 SASEGT. The CDR3 is 15 amino acids. Trimming took off 7 bases at V and 7 bases at J, with 19 bases between the two ends.

The V call is TRBV4-1, the J call TRBJ1-1, with D perhaps matching TRBD1 (5 bases). V lost 1 base and J lost 1, with 10 bases in between. This CDR3 is 15 amino acids long. Germline assignment: CDR1 MGHRA and CDR2 YSYEKL. CDR3 DNA sequence: TGCGCCAGCAGCCAAGTTGGGACGGGGAACACTGAAGCTTTCTTT. Encoded protein: CASSQVGTGNTEAFF.

V and J are TRBV2 and TRBJ2-7, with D possibly called TRBD1 or TRBD2 (7 bases each). The CDR3 has 15 amino acids. The germline V gene has CDR1 SNHLY and CDR2 FYNNEI. Trimming removed 9 bases from V and 3 bases from J, with 21 bases in between. This chain's CDR3 is CASIHSGPGGYEQYF. CDR3 coding DNA: TGTGCCAGTATTCATAGCGGGCCAGGGGGCTACGAGCAGTACTTC.

This clonotype was seen ten or more times. V usage is TRBV24-1 and J usage is TRBJ2-1, with 11 bases fitting TRBD1. The CDR3 totals 16 residues. The V gene's germline CDR1 is KGHDR and CDR2 SFDVKD. V was pared by 3 bases and J by 6 bases, with 6 bases of the junction left unmatched. The CDR3 spells CATSDADRGPGNEQFF. CDR3 DNA sequence: TGTGCCACCAGTGATGCGGACAGGGGGCCCGGCAATGAGCAGTTCTTC.

This clonotype has ten or more counts. The chain links TRBV28 to TRBJ1-2; possibly TRBD1 for D (5 bases). Trimming cost V 4 bases and J 0 bases, with 9 bases left between them. Germline CDR1 reads MDHEN; CDR2 reads SYDVKM. The CDR3 is 14 amino acids. CDR3 coding DNA: TGTGCCAGCAGTTGGGACTTACCTAACTATGGCTACACCTTC. Translating gives CASSWDLPNYGYTF.

The chain employs TRBV19 and TRBJ2-1; 11 positions agree with TRBD2. This CDR3 is built from 17 residues. Trimming took 5 bases from V and 7 from J; bases not matched to a gene: 13. CDR1 and CDR2 (germline): LNHDA, SQIVND (reference sequence). The CDR3 sequence: CASSDPVLAGAGNEQFF. The CDR3 DNA reads as TGTGCCAGTAGTGACCCCGTACTAGCGGGAGCGGGTAATGAGCAGTTCTTC.

The chain uses TRBV24-1 and TRBJ2-2; a possible D gene is TRBD1 (6 bases). CDR3 length: 13 amino acids. V lost 4 bases, J lost 8 bases, and 10 bases lay in between. The V gene's germline CDR1 is KGHDR and CDR2 SFDVKD. For the CDR3, the DNA is TGTGCCACCAGTGACGACAGGAAGGGGGAGCTGTTTTTT. Translating it yields CATSDDRKGELFF.

As to this clonotype: The junction shows a germline mismatch at one end, possibly a read error. This chain joins TRBV10-3 and TRBJ2-7; possibly TRBD2 for D (6 bases). CDR1 is ENHRY, CDR2 SYGVKD, per germline. CDR3 length: 14 amino acids. The CDR3 DNA reads TGTGCCATTAGTGGGGGGAACCAAGGCTACGAGCAGTACTTC. It yields the protein CAISGGNQGYEQYF.

This clonotype occurred many times. This may come from a read error, since a much larger clone is one base off. This chain connects TRBV9 to TRBJ2-7; TRBD2 is a possible D gene (5 bases). The CDR3 is 14 residues long. The germline V gene has CDR1 SGDLS and CDR2 YYNGEE. CDR3 in amino acids: CASSPRGLSYERYF. The CDR3 coding sequence is TGTGCCAGCAGCCCAAGAGGGCTCTCCTACGAGCGGTACTTC. The full variable domain, completed using reference TRBV9 and TRBJ2-7, is DSGVTQTPKHLITATGQRVTLRCSPRSGDLSVYWYQQSLDQGLQFLIQYYNGEERAKGNILERFSAQQFPDLHSELNLSSLELGDSALYFCASSPRGLSYERYFGPGTRLTVT.

As regards this clonotype: A far larger clone is off by one base, so a read error is likely. The chain recombines TRBV12-3 or TRBV12-4 with TRBJ2-7; 14 bases map to TRBD2. This CDR3 has 16 amino acids. J was trimmed by 7 bases and V by 5 bases; bases with no gene match: 10. CDR3 protein: CASSPGTSGSGDEQYF. CDR3 sequence (DNA): TGTGCCAGCAGTCCGGGGACTAGCGGGAGCGGCGATGAGCAGTACTTC.

Many counts were recorded for this clonotype. The V and J genes are TRBV20-1 and TRBJ1-1; TRBD1 matches 9 bases. Germline CDR1 reads DFQATT; CDR2 reads SNEGSKA (reference sequence). This CDR3 has 12 amino acids. CDR3 in amino acids: CSADRGTIGAFF. The CDR3 DNA reads as TGCAGCGCCGACAGGGGGACTATTGGAGCTTTCTTT.